This passage covers 12 T cell receptor beta chains from one sample sequenced in a study of blood T cell repertoires in COVID-19. The protocol was immunoSEQ multiplex PCR, while the TCRdb copy is restricted to in-frame clones and leaves out a portion. The sample records approximately 82,000 clones, 82% being singletons. Sequencing input: peripheral blood. Source of these receptors: a woman in her 70s with acute or convalescent COVID-19.

This clone was seen once. The chain carries TRBV7-2 and TRBJ2-7; TRBD2 aligns across 7 bases. J was trimmed by 3 bases and V by 0 bases; bases with no gene match: 11. The CDR3 totals 17 residues. The V gene's germline CDR1 is SGHTA and CDR2 FQGNSA. Here the CDR3 DNA reads TGTGCCAGCAGCTTAGCGGCTTCCGGGACTAAGTTCTACGAGCAGTACTTC. Its translation is CASSLAASGTKFYEQYF.

The J gene is TRBJ2-7, the V gene TRBV4-1; TRBD1 agrees at 9 bases. Germline assignment: CDR1 MGHRA and CDR2 YSYEKL. Trimming removed 0 bases from V and 3 bases from J; junction bases left unmatched: 3. The CDR3 runs 15 residues. The chain's CDR3 is CASSQEWDRVYEQYF. The CDR3, as DNA: TGCGCCAGCAGCCAAGAGTGGGACAGGGTCTACGAGCAGTACTTC.

The chain is built from TRBV10-2 and TRBJ2-6, with D tentatively TRBD2 (6 bases). V lost 2 bases and J 1 base, leaving 12 bases between the germline ends. In germline, CDR1 is WSHSY, CDR2 SAAADI. The CDR3 has 17 amino acids. The CDR3 region has the DNA TGCGCCAGCAGTGAGGCCCGCGGGACGTCTGGGGCCAACGTCCTGACTTTC. Its translation: CASSEARGTSGANVLTF.

The chain carries TRBV3-1 (or the pseudogene TRBV3-2) and TRBJ2-7; D call uncertain. CDR1 LGHDT and CDR2 YNNKEL come from the germline V gene (reference sequence). The CDR3 loop spans 12 amino acids. Trimming pared 0 bases from V and 9 bases from J, leaving 9 bases between. This chain's CDR3 is CASSQDPGVQYF. For the CDR3, the DNA is TGTGCCAGCAGCCAAGATCCCGGTGTGCAGTACTTC.

The gene calls are TRBV9 and TRBJ1-2; possibly TRBD1 for D (5 bases). The CDR3 consists of 16 residues. Germline V gene lookup returns CDR1 SGDLS and CDR2 YYNGEE. V lost 0 bases to trimming and J lost 4 bases, with 16 bases between them. The CDR3 DNA reads TGTGCCAGCAGCGTAGCTACGGGGGACTGGAGCTATGGCTACACCTTC. Translated, it gives CASSVATGDWSYGYTF.

This clone was observed once. The chain links TRBV19 to TRBJ2-1; 8 bases agree with TRBD1. Trimming cost V 10 bases and J 0 bases; bases outside gene matches: 8. The CDR3 sequence is 15 residues long. Per the germline V gene, CDR1 is LNHDA and CDR2 is SQIVND (reference sequence). The CDR3 nucleotides read TGTGCCACAAGAGGACAGGGCGGCTCCTACAATGAGCAGTTCTTC. It is translated as CATRGQGGSYNEQFF.

The rearrangement joins TRBV2 to TRBJ2-7; 10 bases map to TRBD1. The CDR3 length is 14 residues. After removal of 5 bases from V and 4 bases from J, the junction contained 5 bases not matched to a gene. Germline V gives CDR1 SNHLY, CDR2 FYNNEI. The CDR3 coding sequence is TGTGCCAGCAGTCGACAGGGGGCGGGATACGAGCAGTACTTC. Translation: CASSRQGAGYEQYF.

This chain links TRBV6-6 with TRBJ1-4, with 8 bases lining up with TRBD1. The germline V gene has CDR1 MNHNY and CDR2 SVGAGI (reference sequence). This CDR3 contains 17 residues. V was pared by 5 bases and J by 7 bases, with 15 bases of the junction left unmatched. The CDR3: CASSPRQGPNRGEKLFF. CDR3 coding DNA: TGTGCCAGCAGTCCTAGACAGGGGCCCAACCGGGGTGAAAAACTGTTTTTT.

This clone is a singleton in its sample. V usage is TRBV5-1 and J usage is TRBJ2-7; a possible D gene is TRBD1 (6 bases). Germline assignment: CDR1 SGHRS and CDR2 YFSETQ. The CDR3 has 13 amino acids. Deletions cut 4 bases from V and 0 bases from J, with 8 bases between. The CDR3 DNA follows: TGCGCCAGCAGCCGGACAGTCTCCTACGAGCAGTACTTC. This gives the protein CASSRTVSYEQYF.

This clone was picked up a small number of times. Here the CDR3 reads CASSLLESYEQYF. The CDR3 DNA sequence: TGCGCCAGCAGCTTACTAGAGTCCTACGAGCAGTACTTC. The chain couples TRBV5-1 to TRBJ2-7; TRBD2 is a possible D gene (5 bases). The CDR3 is 13 amino acids. CDR1 SGHRS and CDR2 YFSETQ come from the germline V gene. Trimming stripped 2 bases from V and 1 base from J, with 7 bases between.

The chain carries TRBV5-6 and TRBJ2-7; no definite D call. The CDR3 is 11 amino acids. V dropped 2 bases and J dropped 4 bases, with 4 bases sitting between them. The germline gives CDR1 SGHDT, CDR2 YYEEEE. CDR3 sequence reads: CASSFNYEQYF. The CDR3 nucleotides read TGTGCCAGCAGCTTCAATTACGAGCAGTACTTC. Full variable domain (rest looked up from reference TRBV5-6 and TRBJ2-7): DAGVTQSPTHLIKTRGQQVTLRCSPKSGHDTVSWYQQALGQGPQFIFQYYEEEERQRGNFPDRFSGHQFPNYSSELNVNALLLGDSALYLCASSFNYEQYFGPGTRLTVT.

A remark on this clone: A junction boundary mismatches the germline segment, possibly from a read error. Additional DNA sequences in this sample encode the identical CDR3. This chain connects TRBV11-2 to TRBJ2-1; 8 positions match TRBD2. Germline loops: CDR1 SGHAT, CDR2 FQNNGV. CDR3 size: 16 residues. This chain's CDR3 is CASSRSGTRVYNEQFF. The CDR3 region has the DNA TGCGCCAGCAGCAGATCCGGGACTAGAGTCTACAATGAGCAGTTCTTC.